This passage covers 15 T cell receptor beta chains from one sample sequenced in a study of T cell responses to AZD1222 COVID-19 vaccine. Only in-frame clones appear in the TCRdb table, and some are missing; sequencing was by immunoSEQ multiplex PCR. This sample has approximately 110,000 clones, with around nine tenths found just once. This sample comprised peripheral blood, obtained on day 0 of AZD1222 vaccination. The receptors were gathered from an adult in good health.

This clone is a singleton in its sample. The J gene is TRBJ1-2, the V gene TRBV5-4; 11 bases are shared with TRBD1. Trimming removed 4 bases from V and 8 bases from J; junction bases left unmatched: 7. Germline values: CDR1 SGHNT, CDR2 YYREEE (reference sequence). The CDR3 is 14 residues long. In nucleotides, the CDR3 is TGTGCCAGCAGCATCGCGGACAGGGGGCAAGGCTACACCTTC. Its protein is CASSIADRGQGYTF. Using reference TRBV5-4 and TRBJ1-2 for the parts outside the CDR3, the full variable domain is ETGVTQSPTHLIKTRGQQVTLRCSSQSGHNTVSWYQQALGQGPQFIFQYYREEENGRGNFPPRFSGLQFPNYSSELNVNALELDDSALYLCASSIADRGQGYTFGSGTRLTVV.

The chain couples TRBV5-8 to TRBJ2-3; D uncertain. Trimming took 0 bases from V and 2 from J, leaving 10 bases between them. Germline lookup yields CDR1 SGHTS and CDR2 YDEGEE. The CDR3 consists of 15 residues. The CDR3 DNA is TGTGCCAGCAGCTTGGTAAGTAGAAACACAGATACGCAGTATTTT. Translated: CASSLVSRNTDTQYF.

The rearrangement uses TRBV3-1 (or the pseudogene TRBV3-2) and TRBJ1-2; 10 bases are a match to TRBD1. The ends lost 4 bases at V and 4 bases at J; junction bases unmatched: 6. CDR3 length: 15 residues. Per the germline V gene, CDR1 is LGHDT and CDR2 is YNNKEL (reference sequence). DNA for the CDR3: TGTGCCAGCAGCCGACAGGGGGCAGATATCTATGGCTACACCTTC. Amino acids: CASSRQGADIYGYTF.

The chain is built from TRBV11-2 and TRBJ1-4; D is perhaps TRBD1 (6 bases). The germline V and J ends were trimmed by 5 bases and 7 bases, with 14 bases remaining between them. The CDR3 has 14 residues. Germline loops: CDR1 SGHAT, CDR2 FQNNGV. The chain's CDR3 is CASSRGSKGEKLFF. The CDR3, as DNA: TGTGCCAGCAGCAGGGGGTCGAAAGGTGAAAAACTGTTTTTT.

This clone has just a few counts. This chain uses TRBV7-2 with TRBJ2-2, with D unresolved. The ends were cut back, 5 bases at V and 9 bases at J, with 10 bases in the middle. CDR1 is SGHTA and CDR2 is FQGNSA in the germline V gene. The CDR3 length is 12 residues. The CDR3 DNA follows: TGTGCCAGCAGCCGAACGAGTCGGGAGCTGTTTTTT. Translation: CASSRTSRELFF.

The chain uses TRBV4-1 and TRBJ2-4, with 7 bases aligning to TRBD1. The V segment lost 1 base and the J segment 3 bases; nucleotides outside the gene matches: 9. The CDR3 is 17 amino acids. Germline CDR1 and CDR2: MGHRA and YSYEKL. CDR3 sequence (DNA): TGCGCCAGCAGCCAAGTGGGTGGGACAGTTTACAAAAACATTCAGTACTTC. It codes for CASSQVGGTVYKNIQYF.

The chain combines TRBV12-3 or TRBV12-4 with TRBJ2-5; D is perhaps TRBD1 or TRBD2 (5 bases each). Trimming stripped 6 bases from V and 5 bases from J, with 10 bases between. The CDR3 is 12 amino acids. The CDR3 region has the DNA TGTGCCAGCAGGCGAGGGGTGGAGACCCAGTACTTC. It codes for CASRRGVETQYF.

This clone showed up just once. The gene calls are TRBV19 and TRBJ2-2; possibly TRBD2 for D (6 bases). CDR3 size: 14 residues. V was pared by 7 bases and J by 6 bases, with 15 bases between. Germline loops: CDR1 LNHDA, CDR2 SQIVND (reference sequence). The DNA for the CDR3 is TGTGCCAGTACCCCCCCCGGGGGTCCCGGGGAGCTGTTTTTT. As protein: CASTPPGGPGELFF.

As to this clone: Different DNA sequences within this sample yield the same CDR3. This sequence joins TRBV4-2 and TRBJ1-1; no clear D. Germline-derived CDR1 and CDR2 are LGHNA and YNFKEQ. V lost 0 bases to trimming and J lost 4 bases, with 9 bases between them. The CDR3 totals 14 residues. CDR3 residues: CASSQEAGSTEAFF. Here the CDR3 DNA reads TGTGCCAGCAGCCAAGAGGCGGGATCCACTGAAGCTTTCTTT.

This chain uses TRBV9 with TRBJ1-2, with 7 bases matching TRBD1. V shed 0 bases, J shed 4 bases, and the junction held 6 bases outside the gene matches. The length of the CDR3 is 15 residues. Germline loops: CDR1 SGDLS, CDR2 YYNGEE. Written as DNA, the CDR3 is TGTGCCAGCAGCGTAGGACAGGGAAATTTCTATGGCTACACCTTC. Translation gives CASSVGQGNFYGYTF.

The chain recombines TRBV6-1 with TRBJ2-7; no reliable D call. Germline assignment: CDR1 MNHNS and CDR2 SASEGT. The germline V and J ends were trimmed by 3 bases and 2 bases, with 8 bases remaining between them. The CDR3 extends over 13 amino acids. CDR3 sequence (DNA): TGTGCCAGCAGTGACGGACCTACCTACGAGCAGTACTTC. Translation: CASSDGPTYEQYF.

The chain uses TRBV25-1 and TRBJ1-2; 7 bases fit TRBD1. V was pared by 1 base and J by 7 bases, with 6 bases of the junction left unmatched. CDR1 and CDR2 (germline): MGHDK, SYGVNS. The length of the CDR3 is 14 residues. The CDR3 reads CASSESGTDIGYTF. The CDR3 DNA follows: TGTGCCAGCAGTGAATCCGGGACAGATATTGGCTACACCTTC.

The chain joins TRBV27 to TRBJ1-1, with 9 bases matching TRBD1. The CDR3 covers 14 residues. Trimming at V came to 5 bases and at J to 13 bases, leaving 14 bases not matched to a gene. The germline gives CDR1 MNHEY, CDR2 SMNVEV (reference sequence). CDR3 DNA sequence: TGTGCCAGCAGTCTTACCCCCGGGACAGGGAACGGTTTCTTT. Encoded protein: CASSLTPGTGNGFF.

The rearrangement joins TRBV5-4 to TRBJ2-1, with 10 positions matching TRBD1. There are 13 residues in the CDR3. Germline values: CDR1 SGHNT, CDR2 YYREEE (reference sequence). The ends lost 7 bases at V and 7 bases at J; junction bases unmatched: 5. In DNA, the CDR3 is TGTGCCAGCCGGGACAGGGGAGGTAATGAGCAGTTCTTC. This gives the protein CASRDRGGNEQFF. Supplemented by reference TRBV5-4 and TRBJ2-1, the full variable domain reads ETGVTQSPTHLIKTRGQQVTLRCSSQSGHNTVSWYQQALGQGPQFIFQYYREEENGRGNFPPRFSGLQFPNYSSELNVNALELDDSALYLCASRDRGGNEQFFGPGTRLTVL.

This chain connects TRBV29-1 to TRBJ2-5; 8 positions match TRBD1. J gave up 1 base and V 6 bases, and 1 base lay outside the gene matches. In germline, CDR1 is SQVTM, CDR2 ANQGSEA. The CDR3 runs to 12 residues. The CDR3 is CSVGQGQETQYF. The DNA of the CDR3 is TGCAGCGTCGGACAGGGCCAAGAGACCCAGTACTTC. The full variable domain, completed using reference TRBV29-1 and TRBJ2-5, is SAVISQKPSRDICQRGTSLTIQCQVDSQVTMMFWYRQQPGQSLTLIATANQGSEATYESGFVIDKFPISRPNLTFSTLTVSNMSPEDSSIYLCSVGQGQETQYFGPGTRLLVL.